Described below is a single TCR beta chain sequence and its context. The sample belongs to a study of blood T cell repertoires in COVID-19. The overall study: T cells, B-cell-depleted T cells, or PBMCs provided the cDNA or gDNA that served as material.

Per the original methods: Researchers report that nucleated cell counts were estimated from reference gene primer amplification. Generated by immunoSEQ multiplex PCR, the TCRdb table keeps only in-frame clones and is missing some. Clone size and the V and J calls come from that table; the DNA yielded D and trimming. Of roughly 79,000 clones detected, around 85% appear once; the ten largest clones hold 4% to 6%. The length of the CDR3 is 12 residues. Germline assignment: CDR1 LGHDT and CDR2 YNNKEL (reference sequence). V was trimmed by 4 bases and J by 15 bases, leaving 15 bases between them. The rearrangement links TRBV3-1 (or the pseudogene TRBV3-2) to TRBJ1-4; D perhaps matches TRBD1 (5 bases). Sequenced input: peripheral blood. The TCR originated in a woman at least 80 years old with active or convalescent COVID-19. CDR3 nucleotides: TGTGCCAGCAGCCCGGGGGGGTTAAAGGTGTTTTTT. This codes for CASSPGGLKVFF.